A single sample gave rise to the 30 T cell receptor beta chains below, sequenced in a study of TIL therapy for anti-PD-1-resistant metastatic lung cancer. The libraries were made with immunoSEQ v3. Using immunoSEQ multiplex PCR, the repertoire was profiled, and TCRdb retains in-frame clones only, with some absent. The sample lists around 9,000 clones, 76% occurring once. Time point: pre-treatment sample, taken before nivolumab and TIL therapy. The tumor samples were excised metastases, mostly pleural nodules or supraclavicular lymph nodes. The sequencing here drew on tumor tissue, taken at baseline. The receptor set was obtained from a person aged 25 to 80 with non-small cell lung cancer.

The gene calls are TRBV19 and TRBJ2-2; D may be TRBD1 or TRBD2 (6 bases each). From germline, CDR1 is LNHDA and CDR2 SQIVND (reference sequence). The CDR3 has 15 amino acids. V dropped 3 bases and J dropped 4 bases, with 12 bases sitting between them. CDR3: CASSIWGAGTGELFF. The CDR3 region has the DNA TGTGCCAGTAGTATTTGGGGGGCAGGCACCGGGGAGCTGTTTTTT.

In its sample, this clone was seen a few times. The chain joins TRBV27 to TRBJ1-1, with D maybe TRBD1 (5 bases). V lost 0 bases and J 5 bases, leaving 13 bases between the germline ends. Germline CDR1 reads MNHEY; CDR2 reads SMNVEV (reference sequence). This CDR3 contains 15 residues. The CDR3 is CASSLSGQGRTEAFF. As DNA, the CDR3 is TGTGCCAGCAGTTTATCCGGGCAGGGTAGGACTGAAGCTTTCTTT.

This sequence joins TRBV6-1 and TRBJ2-7; the D is unclear. V shed 7 bases and J shed 6 bases, with 13 bases lying between them. CDR3 length: 12 residues. Germline V gene lookup returns CDR1 MNHNS and CDR2 SASEGT. CDR3 amino acids: CASTSRPSEQYF. The CDR3 DNA sequence: TGTGCCAGCACAAGTCGTCCGTCCGAGCAGTACTTC.

V gene TRBV7-2 combines with J gene TRBJ1-1; unclear D gene. CDR1 is SGHTA, CDR2 FQGNSA, per germline. The V end lost 5 bases, the J end lost 4 bases, and 8 bases lay between the germline ends. The CDR3 contains 12 residues. CDR3 amino acids: CASSTYSTEAFF. The CDR3 DNA follows: TGTGCCAGCAGCACATACAGCACTGAAGCTTTCTTT.

CDR3 sequence (DNA): TGCGCCAGCAGCCAAGATTTAGCTAGCGGACAAGAGACCCAGTACTTC. The encoded protein is CASSQDLASGQETQYF. The chain uses TRBV4-3 and TRBJ2-5; the match to TRBD2 covers 7 bases. The V segment lost 0 bases and the J segment 2 bases; nucleotides outside the gene matches: 6. The CDR3 has 16 residues. Germline CDR1 is LGHNA and CDR2 is YSLEER.

The rearrangement joins TRBV7-2 to TRBJ2-1; the match to TRBD2 covers 7 bases. The junction had 16 bases not matched to a gene; V was cut back by 6 bases and J by 5 bases. The CDR3 sequence is 17 residues long. Germline CDR1 SGHTA, CDR2 FQGNSA. For the CDR3, the DNA is TGTGCCAGCAGGAGCTTATATAACCGGGGGGATCACAATGAGCAGTTCTTC. This gives the protein CASRSLYNRGDHNEQFF.

Points on this clone: The same CDR3 arises from other DNA sequences in this sample as well. The V gene is TRBV19, the J gene TRBJ1-6; the D is unclear. V was pared by 3 bases and J by 6 bases, with 3 bases between. Germline V gives CDR1 LNHDA, CDR2 SQIVND (reference sequence). The CDR3 consists of 12 residues. This chain's CDR3 is CASSIGNSPLHF. The DNA for the CDR3 is TGTGCCAGTAGTATCGGTAATTCACCCCTCCACTTT.

J is TRBJ1-1 and V is TRBV14; D unclear. CDR3 length: 13 amino acids. Trimming stripped 2 bases from V and 4 bases from J, with 8 bases between. The V gene's germline CDR1 is SGHDN and CDR2 FVKESK. The CDR3 loop is CASSQYGPTEAFF. In nucleotides, the CDR3 is TGTGCCAGCAGCCAATACGGGCCCACTGAAGCTTTCTTT.

This chain joins TRBV6-5 and TRBJ1-6, with 7 bases lining up with TRBD1. Germline V lookup: CDR1 MNHEY, CDR2 SVGAGI. V gave up 5 bases and J gave up 8 bases; unmatched junction bases: 3. This CDR3 comprises 13 residues. The CDR3 protein is CASSQTGYSPLHF. The DNA of the CDR3 is TGTGCCAGCAGTCAGACAGGGTATTCACCCCTCCACTTT.

The chain combines TRBV27 with TRBJ2-1; 13 bases line up with TRBD2. The ends lost 4 bases at V and 8 bases at J; junction bases unmatched: 17. The germline V gene has CDR1 MNHEY and CDR2 SMNVEV (reference sequence). This CDR3 has 19 amino acids. The CDR3 DNA follows: TGTGCCAGCAGTTCACTCCACACACCTCCCGGACTAGCGGGAGATGAGCAGTTCTTC. Amino acids: CASSSLHTPPGLAGDEQFF.

The V gene is TRBV5-4, the J gene TRBJ2-2; maybe TRBD1 (6 bases). The germline V gene has CDR1 SGHNT and CDR2 YYREEE (reference sequence). V was shortened by 3 bases and J by 1 base, with 7 bases between the two germline ends. This CDR3 region has 14 residues. In DNA, the CDR3 is TGTGCCAGCAGCTCGGGACAGAACACCGGGGAGCTGTTTTTT. It specifies CASSSGQNTGELFF.

The chain recombines TRBV4-3 with TRBJ1-2, with a tentative D call TRBD1 (5 bases). V was trimmed by 4 bases and J by 0 bases, leaving 12 bases between them. The V gene's germline CDR1 is LGHNA and CDR2 YSLEER. This CDR3 is 15 amino acids long. CDR3 coding DNA: TGCGCCAGCAGCCTCTCGGGGGGTTCTAACTATGGCTACACCTTC. Residues: CASSLSGGSNYGYTF.

The chain is built from TRBV30 and TRBJ1-5; unclear D gene. The CDR3 totals 13 residues. With 3 bases removed from V and 0 bases from J, the gap between germline ends came to 6 bases. Germline loops: CDR1 GTSNPN, CDR2 SVGIG (reference sequence). CDR3 nucleotide sequence: TGTGCCTGGAGGGAAGGTAGCAATCAGCCCCAGCATTTT. This codes for CAWREGSNQPQHF.

A single count supports this clone. The chain carries TRBV5-6 and TRBJ1-4; a possible D gene is TRBD1 (5 bases). The V end was cut by 4 bases, the J end by 8 bases, with 15 bases between. This CDR3 is built from 14 residues. Looked up from germline, CDR1 is SGHDT and CDR2 is YYEEEE. The DNA of the CDR3 is TGTGCCAGCAGCCCGCCAGGGATAAAGGAAAAACTGTTTTTT. It is translated as CASSPPGIKEKLFF.

The V and J genes are TRBV18 and TRBJ2-7; possible D gene TRBD1, 6 bases. The CDR3 has 13 amino acids. CDR1 and CDR2 (germline): KGHSH, LQKENI. Deletions cut 6 bases from V and 0 bases from J, with 9 bases between. Here the CDR3 reads CASSQGSSYEQYF. CDR3 in DNA: TGTGCCAGCTCTCAGGGGAGCTCCTACGAGCAGTACTTC.

This rearrangement joins TRBV6-1 to TRBJ1-6; TRBD1 matches 9 bases. This CDR3 has 16 residues. The J segment lost 9 bases and the V segment lost 0 bases, leaving 6 bases of the junction unmatched. The V gene's germline CDR1 is MNHNS and CDR2 SASEGT. The CDR3 protein is CASSEASGQGRSPLHF. The DNA for the CDR3 is TGTGCCAGCAGTGAAGCGTCCGGACAGGGGCGTTCACCCCTCCACTTT.

V is TRBV9 and J is TRBJ2-3; D ambiguous. Germline assignment: CDR1 SGDLS and CDR2 YYNGEE. There are 16 residues in the CDR3. The V end was cut by 2 bases, the J end by 1 base, with 14 bases between. The CDR3 bases are TGTGCCAGCAGCGTTTTTCAAGCTTTGGGCACAGATACGCAGTATTTT. It is translated as CASSVFQALGTDTQYF.

This clone came up once. The chain is built from TRBV27 and TRBJ2-1, with 13 bases aligning to TRBD2. The germline V gene has CDR1 MNHEY and CDR2 SMNVEV (reference sequence). Losses at the gene ends were 7 bases for V and 8 bases for J; bases not matched to a gene: 5. This CDR3 is 14 amino acids long. The CDR3 protein is CASKGLAGVDEQFF. Here the CDR3 DNA reads TGTGCCAGCAAAGGACTAGCGGGAGTAGATGAGCAGTTCTTC.

The rearrangement links TRBV30 to TRBJ2-5; D might be TRBD1 or TRBD2, each matching 6 bases. The CDR3 loop spans 13 amino acids. The V gene lost 5 bases and the J gene lost 5 bases, with 15 bases spanning the gap. Germline CDR1 and CDR2: GTSNPN and SVGIG (reference sequence). The CDR3 DNA reads as TGTGCCTGGGACCGGGGGCAGGGGGAGACCCAGTACTTC. Encoded protein: CAWDRGQGETQYF. Based on the CDR3 plus reference TRBV30 and TRBJ2-5, the full variable domain is SQTIHQWPATLVQPVGSPLSLECTVEGTSNPNLYWYRQAAGRGLQLLFYSVGIGQISSEVPQNLSASRPQDRQFILSSKKLLLSDSGFYLCAWDRGQGETQYFGPGTRLLVL.

The chain uses TRBV29-1 and TRBJ1-4; 7 bases line up with TRBD1. CDR3 length equals 14 residues. With V trimmed by 5 bases and J by 10 bases, 13 bases remained unmatched. Germline-derived CDR1 and CDR2 are SQVTM and ANQGSEA. For the CDR3, the DNA is TGCAGCGTTCCTCCCCCAGGGGGGATCGGAAAACTGTTTTTT. Protein sequence: CSVPPPGGIGKLFF.

The rearrangement joins TRBV6-6 to TRBJ2-7; 7 nucleotides agree with TRBD2. Germline-derived CDR1 and CDR2 are MNHNY and SVGAGI (reference sequence). CDR3 length: 12 amino acids. Germline trimming cut 7 bases from V and 5 bases from J; bases unmatched to any gene: 5. The CDR3 sequence is CASMGGGDEQYF. CDR3 DNA sequence: TGTGCCAGCATGGGGGGGGGTGACGAGCAGTACTTC.

This clone has a handful of counts. The V call is TRBV4-1, the J call TRBJ2-1; D is unclear. With 4 bases removed from V and 0 bases from J, the gap between germline ends came to 10 bases. Looked up from germline, CDR1 is MGHRA and CDR2 is YSYEKL. The CDR3 loop spans 15 amino acids. In DNA, the CDR3 is TGCGCCAGCAGCCGAAGTTCGAGCTCCTACAATGAGCAGTTCTTC. Its translation: CASSRSSSSYNEQFF.

The chain is built from TRBV6-1 and TRBJ1-5; D gene uncertain. CDR1 is MNHNS and CDR2 is SASEGT in the germline V gene. The CDR3 extends over 14 amino acids. The V and J ends lost 7 bases and 4 bases respectively, with 14 bases between them. CDR3 sequence (DNA): TGTGCCAGCACCCTGATCCAGCCTAATCAGCCCCAGCATTTT. Its translation: CASTLIQPNQPQHF.

The chain recombines TRBV7-2 with TRBJ2-1; no firm D call. Germline CDR1 and CDR2: SGHTA and FQGNSA. V was shortened by 2 bases and J by 6 bases, with 11 bases between the two germline ends. The CDR3 is 14 residues long. The CDR3, as DNA: TGTGCCAGCAGCTTATTTTTCCCCGGCAATGAGCAGTTCTTC. Amino acid sequence: CASSLFFPGNEQFF. Drawing the rest from reference TRBV7-2 and TRBJ2-1, the complete variable domain is GAGVSQSPSNKVTEKGKDVELRCDPISGHTALYWYRQSLGQGLEFLIYFQGNSAPDKSGLPSDRFSAERTGGSVSTLTIQRTQQEDSAVYLCASSLFFPGNEQFFGPGTRLTVL.

J is TRBJ2-5 and V is TRBV5-1; D remains ambiguous. V gave up 1 base and J gave up 0 bases, with 10 bases separating them. CDR3 size: 15 residues. Germline CDR1 is SGHRS and CDR2 is YFSETQ. The CDR3 DNA sequence: TGCGCCAGCAGCTTGACCGGAAGAAACCAAGAGACCCAGTACTTC. It encodes CASSLTGRNQETQYF. Combining the CDR3 with reference TRBV5-1 and TRBJ2-5 gives the whole variable domain KAGVTQTPRYLIKTRGQQVTLSCSPISGHRSVSWYQQTPGQGLQFLFEYFSETQRNKGNFPGRFSGRQFSNSRSEMNVSTLELGDSALYLCASSLTGRNQETQYFGPGTRLLVL.

The DNA of the CDR3 is TGCGCCAGCAGCTCCGTACAGGGCGAGCAGTACTTC. Its translation is CASSSVQGEQYF. The rearrangement joins TRBV5-1 to TRBJ2-7; possibly TRBD1 for D (6 bases). Germline CDR1 is SGHRS and CDR2 is YFSETQ. The CDR3 contains 12 residues. Trimming took 3 bases from V and 6 from J, leaving 10 bases between them.

This chain links TRBV5-6 with TRBJ2-2, with D uncertain. The V and J ends lost 0 bases and 3 bases respectively, with 6 bases between them. The germline V gene has CDR1 SGHDT and CDR2 YYEEEE. CDR3 size: 14 residues. CDR3 sequence reads: CASSLGEYTGELFF. CDR3 in DNA: TGTGCCAGCAGCTTGGGGGAATACACCGGGGAGCTGTTTTTT.

V and J are TRBV28 and TRBJ1-1; the match to TRBD1 covers 8 bases. The CDR3 contains 13 residues. The junction had 3 bases not matched to a gene; V was cut back by 5 bases and J by 4 bases. The germline V gene encodes CDR1 MDHEN and CDR2 SYDVKM. CDR3 in DNA: TGTGCCAGCAGTGGACAGGGCGGCACTGAAGCTTTCTTT. Its translation is CASSGQGGTEAFF.

The count of this clone is one. This chain uses TRBV4-3 with TRBJ2-1; 12 nucleotides agree with TRBD2. After removal of 4 bases from V and 6 bases from J, the junction contained 7 bases not matched to a gene. Germline values: CDR1 LGHNA, CDR2 YSLEER. The CDR3 is 16 residues long. CDR3 sequence reads: CASSRLLAGGRNEQFF. The CDR3 DNA reads as TGCGCCAGCAGCCGATTACTAGCGGGAGGCCGCAATGAGCAGTTCTTC.

This chain links TRBV10-3 with TRBJ1-2; D not resolved. Germline loops: CDR1 ENHRY, CDR2 SYGVKD. There are 13 residues in the CDR3. V was shortened by 5 bases and J by 5 bases, with 12 bases between the two germline ends. CDR3 DNA sequence: TGTGCCATCAGTAACTCGCAATCGTATGGCTACACCTTC. Translated: CAISNSQSYGYTF.